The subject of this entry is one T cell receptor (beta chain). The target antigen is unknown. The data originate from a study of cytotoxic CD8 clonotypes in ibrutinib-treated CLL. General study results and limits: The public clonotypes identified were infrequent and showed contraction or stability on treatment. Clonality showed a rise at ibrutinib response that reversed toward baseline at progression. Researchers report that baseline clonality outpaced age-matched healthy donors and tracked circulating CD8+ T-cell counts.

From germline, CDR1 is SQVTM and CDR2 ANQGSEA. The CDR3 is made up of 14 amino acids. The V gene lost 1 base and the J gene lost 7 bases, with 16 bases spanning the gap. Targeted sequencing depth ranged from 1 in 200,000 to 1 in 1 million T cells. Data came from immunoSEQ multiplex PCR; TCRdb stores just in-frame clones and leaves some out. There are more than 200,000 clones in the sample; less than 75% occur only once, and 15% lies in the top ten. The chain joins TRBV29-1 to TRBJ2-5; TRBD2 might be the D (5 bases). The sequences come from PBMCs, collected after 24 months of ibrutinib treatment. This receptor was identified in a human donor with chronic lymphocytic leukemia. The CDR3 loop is CSVEGILVLGTQYF. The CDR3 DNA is TGCAGCGTTGAAGGGATACTAGTCCTGGGGACCCAGTACTTC.